The entry below gives a single T cell receptor beta chain sequence along with its context. Its specificity is unknown. TCRdb analysed the 5' RACE reads with MiXCR anew, one entry per CDR3 protein. The repertoire holds 470,000 or so distinct CDR3 sequences, with about 23% as singletons. These data belong to a study of T-cell memory formation after mild COVID-19. Whole-study findings and limits: The main location of contracting CD4+ clones was CM and EM, and that of contracting CD8+ clones was EMRA. In pre-infection memory, a portion of responding clones appeared, which suggested that cross-reactive memory joined. Clones contracting day 15 to 85 were balanced CD4/CD8; later expanders leaned CD4+.

The V and J ends lost 6 bases and 4 bases respectively, with 15 bases between them. Germline CDR1 ENHRY, CDR2 SYGVKD. CDR3 length: 14 amino acids. The clonotype comes from an adult woman who had mild COVID-19 (a few samples of this study predate the infection). Cell type and time point are not known. V and J are TRBV10-3 and TRBJ1-2; D is ambiguous. The sample consisted of PBMCs or a T cell subset sorted from them (not recorded which). The CDR3, as DNA: TGTGCCATCAGCTCATCAGGCGAGATCTATGGCTACACCTTC. Amino acids: CAISSSGEIYGYTF.